Presented here are 16 T cell receptor beta chains from one specimen sequenced in a study of PD-L1 blockade in urothelial cancer. Time point here: pretreatment peripheral blood. The table came from immunoSEQ multiplex PCR; TCRdb's copy has only in-frame clones and leaves some out. The table lists 70,000 to 100,000 clones, 80% to 85% of them singletons. The starting material was PBMCs, obtained around atezolizumab (anti-PD-L1) treatment. These receptors originate from a man aged 55 to 69 with urothelial cancer.

This clone was counted a few times. The chain joins TRBV18 to TRBJ1-1; TRBD1 is a possible D gene (5 bases). CDR3 length: 13 amino acids. Germline V gene lookup returns CDR1 KGHSH and CDR2 LQKENI. Trimming pared 6 bases from V and 5 bases from J, leaving 13 bases between. The DNA for the CDR3 is TGTGCCAGCTCCCCGTTGGCAGGGACTGAAGCTTTCTTT. It codes for CASSPLAGTEAFF.

V is TRBV7-9 and J is TRBJ2-1; 7 bases are shared with TRBD2. The V segment lost 0 bases and the J segment 9 bases; nucleotides outside the gene matches: 8. Germline CDR1 reads SEHNR; CDR2 reads FQNEAQ (reference sequence). The CDR3 totals 15 residues. The CDR3 nucleotides read TGTGCCAGCAGCTTAGCCACCCACGGGGGGAGTGAGCAGTTCTTC. Amino acids: CASSLATHGGSEQFF.

The V and J genes are TRBV5-1 and TRBJ2-1; tentative D call: TRBD2 (7 bases). V gave up 4 bases and J gave up 4 bases, with 15 bases separating them. This CDR3 spans 15 amino acids. CDR1 is SGHRS, CDR2 YFSETQ, per germline. As DNA, the CDR3 is TGCGCCAGCAGCCCGCGGGGGCGTAGGTACAATGAGCAGTTCTTC. Its translation is CASSPRGRRYNEQFF.

The J gene is TRBJ2-5, the V gene TRBV28; weak D call: TRBD2 (6 bases). The CDR3 loop spans 13 amino acids. V was pared by 8 bases and J by 1 base, with 11 bases between. Germline V lookup: CDR1 MDHEN, CDR2 SYDVKM. The CDR3 bases are TGTGCCAGCCGTGGGGGGATCCAAGAGACCCAGTACTTC. Residues: CASRGGIQETQYF.

V gene TRBV19 combines with J gene TRBJ2-3; 9 bases align to TRBD2. Germline CDR1 and CDR2: LNHDA and SQIVND (reference sequence). V dropped 2 bases and J dropped 2; count of bases not matched to a gene: 2. The CDR3 totals 15 residues. CDR3 nucleotides: TGTGCCAGTAGTATATTAGCGGGGGACACAGATACGCAGTATTTT. It yields the protein CASSILAGDTDTQYF.

This clone is a singleton in its sample. The gene calls are TRBV28 and TRBJ1-3, with TRBD1 identical over 9 bases. V gave up 2 bases and J gave up 4 bases; unmatched junction bases: 3. CDR1 and CDR2 (germline): MDHEN, SYDVKM. This CDR3 spans 15 amino acids. The CDR3 DNA reads TGTGCCAGCAGTTTAGGGGGGACAGGGGGAAACACCATATATTTT. Amino acids: CASSLGGTGGNTIYF.

The chain couples TRBV7-3 to TRBJ2-3, with TRBD1 identical over 10 bases. This CDR3 region has 16 residues. Losses at the gene ends were 3 bases for V and 3 bases for J; bases not matched to a gene: 6. The germline gives CDR1 SGHTA, CDR2 FQGTGA. DNA for the CDR3: TGTGCCAGCAGCTTGACGGGACAGGGGAGGACAGATACGCAGTATTTT. This gives the protein CASSLTGQGRTDTQYF.

V usage is TRBV27 and J usage is TRBJ2-5, with 13 bases lining up with TRBD2. The CDR3 runs 15 residues. Germline V gene sequence: CDR1 MNHEY, CDR2 SMNVEV (reference sequence). V trimming: 8 bases; J trimming: 7 bases; junction bases outside the gene matches: 10. This CDR3 is CASGGLAGAGGTQYF. The CDR3 bases are TGTGCCAGCGGTGGACTAGCGGGAGCGGGCGGGACCCAGTACTTC.

The gene calls are TRBV4-1 and TRBJ2-7, with D possibly TRBD1 on 6 matching bases. The CDR3 covers 16 residues. Trimming removed 0 bases at V and 7 bases at J, with 19 bases between. CDR1 is MGHRA, CDR2 YSYEKL, per germline. The CDR3 DNA sequence: TGCGCCAGCAGCCAAGATGGACAGACTGCACTTCGGGAGCAGTACTTC. Its protein product is CASSQDGQTALREQYF.

This clone was observed many times. V usage is TRBV25-1 and J usage is TRBJ2-7; weak D call: TRBD2 (6 bases). Germline loops: CDR1 MGHDK, CDR2 SYGVNS. The V end was cut by 3 bases, the J end by 3 bases, with 12 bases between. The CDR3 spans 14 residues. The CDR3 loop is CASSDGGRSYEQYF. In DNA, the CDR3 is TGTGCCAGCAGTGATGGAGGGAGGAGCTACGAGCAGTACTTC.

The chain is built from TRBV10-1 and TRBJ2-3; D remains ambiguous. The germline CDR1 and CDR2 sequences are WNHNN and SYGVQD (reference sequence). V was pared by 0 bases and J by 0 bases, with 10 bases between. This CDR3 is 16 amino acids long. CDR3 amino acids: CASSESFAASTDTQYF. The CDR3 coding sequence is TGCGCCAGCAGTGAGTCGTTTGCGGCGAGCACAGATACGCAGTATTTT.

CDR3 region: CASSIRQGSGTGELFF. CDR3 nucleotide sequence: TGTGCCAGTAGTATACGACAGGGAAGCGGCACCGGGGAGCTGTTTTTT. This chain links TRBV19 with TRBJ2-2; 7 bases are a match to TRBD1. There are 16 residues in the CDR3. The V gene's germline CDR1 is LNHDA and CDR2 SQIVND (reference sequence). V shed 2 bases, J shed 4 bases, and the junction held 7 bases outside the gene matches. Complete variable domain (other parts from reference TRBV19 and TRBJ2-2): DGGITQSPKYLFRKEGQNVTLSCEQNLNHDAMYWYRQDPGQGLRLIYYSQIVNDFQKGDIAEGYSVSREKKESFPLTVTSAQKNPTAFYLCASSIRQGSGTGELFFGEGSRLTVL.

This chain uses TRBV18 with TRBJ2-2; 9 bases are a match to TRBD1. The V segment lost 3 bases and the J segment 5 bases; nucleotides outside the gene matches: 4. The CDR3 has 15 amino acids. Germline V lookup: CDR1 KGHSH, CDR2 LQKENI. The CDR3 region has the DNA TGTGCCAGCTCACCCTGGGACAGGGCGACCGGGGAGCTGTTTTTT. This gives the protein CASSPWDRATGELFF.

This clone was picked up a small number of times. The chain employs TRBV5-4 and TRBJ2-2; 7 nucleotides line up with TRBD2. Trimming took 0 bases from V and 5 from J; bases not matched to a gene: 4. The CDR3 totals 15 residues. CDR1 SGHNT and CDR2 YYREEE come from the germline V gene (reference sequence). The CDR3 here is CASSLVAGGTGELFF. CDR3 sequence (DNA): TGTGCCAGCAGCTTGGTAGCGGGTGGAACCGGGGAGCTGTTTTTT.

The V and J genes are TRBV19 and TRBJ1-2; D perhaps matches TRBD1 (6 bases). V was clipped by 4 bases and J by 2 bases, with 11 bases between them. CDR1 is LNHDA, CDR2 SQIVND, per germline (reference sequence). The CDR3 is 14 residues long. The DNA for the CDR3 is TGTGCCAGTAGTAAAAGACAGGACAACTATGGCTACACCTTC. It encodes CASSKRQDNYGYTF.

This chain joins TRBV10-3 and TRBJ1-1; 9 bases agree with TRBD1. V lost 6 bases, J lost 5 bases, and 4 bases stayed unmatched. Per germline, CDR1 ENHRY and CDR2 SYGVKD. The CDR3 covers 13 residues. The CDR3 loop is CAIRGQGQTEAFF. Here the CDR3 DNA reads TGTGCCATCAGGGGACAGGGCCAAACTGAAGCTTTCTTT.